One T cell receptor beta chain is described in this entry. Its specificity is not known. These data come from a study of cytomegalovirus exposure and HLA in healthy donors. Broader study findings: Across donors, sequencing depth was assumed by presence/absence analyses to be roughly uniform.

PCR amplification relied on 60 Vbeta primers (plus 13 Jbeta primers). Libraries were prepared by immunoSEQ multiplex PCR; TCRdb keeps only in-frame clonotypes and omits some of them. The sample has about 120,000 clones, about 76% seen once. The CDR3 covers 15 residues. V lost 5 bases, J lost 5 bases, and 17 bases lay in between. CDR1 SGHRS and CDR2 YFSETQ come from the germline V gene. Sequenced material: PBMCs. The V and J genes are TRBV5-1 and TRBJ2-1; perhaps TRBD2 as D (6 bases). The sequence was obtained from a man aged 55 to 69 in good health and CMV-seropositive. The CDR3 DNA reads TGCGCCAGCAGGGGGCCTCTTGGAGGGAACAATGAGCAGTTCTTC. Protein sequence: CASRGPLGGNNEQFF.